One and the same sample provided the 29 T cell receptor beta chains below, sequenced in a study of T cells after yellow fever vaccination. MiXCR, applied by TCRdb to the 5' RACE reads, yields one record per CDR3 protein. The sample consists of 620,000 or so distinct CDR3 sequences, approximately 13% of them appearing once. Source: PBMCs, taken on the day of the yellow fever booster vaccination. The source of these receptors is a man aged 25-45 years who received the YFV17D yellow fever vaccine.

This clonotype was seen more than once but under ten times. The V call is TRBV20-1, the J call TRBJ1-3; D call uncertain. This CDR3 has 12 residues. Germline lookup yields CDR1 DFQATT and CDR2 SNEGSKA (reference sequence). V was trimmed by 3 bases and J by 4 bases, leaving 7 bases between them. The chain's CDR3 is CSARTVGNTIYF. CDR3 nucleotide sequence: TGCAGTGCTAGGACGGTCGGAAACACCATATATTTT.

This clonotype was counted between two and nine times. The chain has TRBV9 and TRBJ2-1; 8 bases fit TRBD2. This CDR3 has 13 residues. V gave up 0 bases and J gave up 13 bases; unmatched junction bases: 6. The germline V gene encodes CDR1 SGDLS and CDR2 YYNGEE. The CDR3 here is CASSVDWLAGQFF. CDR3 coding DNA: TGTGCCAGCAGCGTAGATTGGCTAGCGGGCCAGTTCTTC.

This chain uses TRBV3-1 with TRBJ2-2, with 11 bases lining up with TRBD2. The V gene's germline CDR1 is LGHDT and CDR2 YNNKEL (reference sequence). Trimming took 1 base from V and 6 from J; bases not matched to a gene: 4. The CDR3 is 16 amino acids. The CDR3 nucleotides read TGTGCCAGCAGCCAAGTTTTACTAGCGGGAGCCGGGGAGCTGTTTTTT. It yields the protein CASSQVLLAGAGELFF.

This clonotype was seen repeatedly, ten times or more. The chain employs TRBV28 and TRBJ1-1; D gene unclear. Trimming took off 2 bases at V and 4 bases at J, with 8 bases between the two ends. Germline V gene lookup returns CDR1 MDHEN and CDR2 SYDVKM. CDR3 length: 13 residues. CDR3 in DNA: TGTGCCAGCAGTTTACAGCCGGCCACTGAAGCTTTCTTT. It specifies CASSLQPATEAFF.

The chain carries TRBV3-1 and TRBJ2-1, with TRBD1 as a possible D gene (6 bases). Germline V gives CDR1 LGHDT, CDR2 YNNKEL (reference sequence). The ends were cut back, 7 bases at V and 3 bases at J, with 10 bases in the middle. The CDR3 runs to 13 residues. The CDR3 sequence: CASKGELYNEQFF. For the CDR3, the DNA is TGTGCCAGCAAGGGGGAGCTCTACAATGAGCAGTTCTTC.

The CDR3 spells CSASRLAGATNTGELFF. In nucleotides, the CDR3 is TGCAGTGCTAGTCGACTAGCGGGAGCCACGAACACCGGGGAGCTGTTTTTT. The rearrangement uses TRBV20-1 and TRBJ2-2; 12 bases fit TRBD2. CDR1 is DFQATT and CDR2 is SNEGSKA in the germline V gene (reference sequence). The CDR3 loop spans 17 amino acids. Trimming took 3 bases from V and 0 from J; bases not matched to a gene: 5.

This clonotype has a handful of counts. The rearrangement joins TRBV5-4 to TRBJ2-7, with 8 bases fitting TRBD1. The V and J ends lost 4 bases and 3 bases, in that order; junction bases with no gene match: 6. Germline CDR1 reads SGHNT; CDR2 reads YYREEE (reference sequence). The CDR3 extends over 14 amino acids. CDR3 in DNA: TGTGCCAGCAGCGCGACAGGGACAGGCTACGAGCAGTACTTC. Its protein is CASSATGTGYEQYF. Variable domain in full (rest from reference TRBV5-4 and TRBJ2-7): ETGVTQSPTHLIKTRGQQVTLRCSSQSGHNTVSWYQQALGQGPQFIFQYYREEENGRGNFPPRFSGLQFPNYSSELNVNALELDDSALYLCASSATGTGYEQYFGPGTRLTVT.

This clonotype appeared a few times. This chain joins TRBV29-1 and TRBJ1-1, with unresolved D. Germline lookup yields CDR1 SQVTM and CDR2 ANQGSEA. Trimming took off 8 bases at V and 5 bases at J, with 12 bases between the two ends. The CDR3 sequence is 11 residues long. In DNA, the CDR3 is TGCAGCTCGGAGCAGTTTACTGAAGCTTTCTTT. Its protein is CSSEQFTEAFF.

This clonotype was picked up a small number of times. The chain joins TRBV29-1 to TRBJ2-7; 8 bases match TRBD2. Germline V CDR1 and CDR2: SQVTM, ANQGSEA. V trimming: 6 bases; J trimming: 3 bases; junction bases outside the gene matches: 4. This CDR3 contains 12 residues. In DNA, the CDR3 is TGCAGCGTCACGCTAGCGGGCTACGAGCAGTACTTC. Protein sequence: CSVTLAGYEQYF.

This clonotype was seen a handful of times. The chain employs TRBV10-2 and TRBJ2-5, with 9 positions matching TRBD1. There are 15 residues in the CDR3. The germline gives CDR1 WSHSY, CDR2 SAAADI. The V and J ends lost 6 bases and 4 bases, in that order; junction bases with no gene match: 9. The CDR3 coding sequence is TGCGCCAGCAGGGCAATTTTGGACAGGGGAGAGACCCAGTACTTC. Its protein product is CASRAILDRGETQYF.

The V call is TRBV29-1, the J call TRBJ1-1; weak D call: TRBD1 (5 bases). This CDR3 spans 13 amino acids. V was clipped by 6 bases and J by 1 base, with 12 bases between them. CDR1 is SQVTM, CDR2 ANQGSEA, per germline. The CDR3 bases are TGCAGCGTGGTGACCGGGGGGAACACTGAAGCTTTCTTT. It yields the protein CSVVTGGNTEAFF.

This clonotype was counted only a few times. The chain is built from TRBV7-6 and TRBJ1-2, with a possible D match to TRBD1 (5 bases). The CDR3 is 13 amino acids. Germline V gives CDR1 SGHVS, CDR2 FNYEAQ. The V gene lost 3 bases and the J gene lost 6 bases, with 11 bases spanning the gap. CDR3 residues: CASSLPGTDGYTF. In DNA, the CDR3 is TGTGCCAGCAGCTTGCCGGGGACCGATGGCTACACCTTC.

This clonotype was seen more than once but under ten times. J is TRBJ2-7 and V is TRBV28; possibly TRBD2 for D (6 bases). V was pared by 8 bases and J by 3 bases, with 14 bases between. CDR3 length: 13 residues. CDR1 and CDR2 from the germline V gene are MDHEN and SYDVKM. The CDR3 DNA is TGTGCCAGCGGGAGGCCCACGGGCTACGAGCAGTACTTC. It is translated as CASGRPTGYEQYF.

The gene calls are TRBV20-1 and TRBJ2-2; D is possibly TRBD2 (6 bases). There are 17 residues in the CDR3. Germline V gives CDR1 DFQATT, CDR2 SNEGSKA (reference sequence). V lost 0 bases and J lost 2, with 16 bases in between. CDR3 coding DNA: TGCAGTGCTAGAGATTCGGGAGAGTCTTTTAACACCGGGGAGCTGTTTTTT. Encoded protein: CSARDSGESFNTGELFF.

This clonotype was observed a handful of times. The chain has TRBV11-2 and TRBJ2-6; D may match TRBD1 or TRBD2 (5 bases each). Between the trimmed V and J ends, which lost 7 bases and 1 base, there was a span of 20 bases. CDR3 size: 18 residues. Germline V CDR1 and CDR2: SGHAT, FQNNGV. The chain's CDR3 is CASTPPGKGLSGANVLTF. The CDR3 DNA follows: TGTGCCAGCACGCCCCCGGGGAAGGGGTTATCTGGGGCCAACGTCCTGACTTTC.

This clonotype was recorded a few times. The chain employs TRBV25-1 and TRBJ2-2, with unresolved D. The ends were cut back, 0 bases at V and 6 bases at J, with 5 bases in the middle. This CDR3 spans 13 amino acids. Germline loops: CDR1 MGHDK, CDR2 SYGVNS. The DNA of the CDR3 is TGTGCCAGCAGTGAATATAATGCCGGGGAGCTGTTTTTT. It translates to CASSEYNAGELFF.

This clonotype was observed a few times. The chain carries TRBV11-2 and TRBJ2-2, with 8 bases that match TRBD1. The CDR3 sequence is 19 residues long. The V segment lost 3 bases and the J segment 0 bases; nucleotides outside the gene matches: 12. The germline V gene encodes CDR1 SGHAT and CDR2 FQNNGV. CDR3 amino acids: CASSLPRDRSAANTGELFF. DNA for the CDR3: TGTGCCAGCAGCTTGCCCCGGGACAGGTCCGCCGCGAACACCGGGGAGCTGTTTTTT. Together with reference TRBV11-2 and TRBJ2-2, the CDR3 gives the full variable domain: EAGVAQSPRYKIIEKRQSVAFWCNPISGHATLYWYQQILGQGPKLLIQFQNNGVVDDSQLPKDRFSAERLKGVDSTLKIQPAKLEDSAVYLCASSLPRDRSAANTGELFFGEGSRLTVL.

This chain connects TRBV20-1 to TRBJ2-5; D possibly matches TRBD1 or TRBD2 (5 bases each). The V gene lost 5 bases and the J gene lost 2 bases, with 12 bases spanning the gap. The CDR3 is 13 residues long. The germline gives CDR1 DFQATT, CDR2 SNEGSKA (reference sequence). CDR3 loop: CSAQTAAQETQYF. As DNA, the CDR3 is TGCAGTGCTCAGACAGCGGCTCAAGAGACCCAGTACTTC.

At least ten counts were recorded for this clonotype. The chain carries TRBV27 and TRBJ1-4; D perhaps matches TRBD1 (6 bases). Germline values: CDR1 MNHEY, CDR2 SMNVEV (reference sequence). Trimming left V 8 bases short and J 4 bases short, with 17 bases between. The CDR3 has 15 residues. The CDR3 sequence: CASAPQGNRNEKLFF. In nucleotides, the CDR3 is TGTGCCAGCGCCCCGCAGGGGAATCGTAATGAAAAACTGTTTTTT.

The chain links TRBV18 to TRBJ1-3; TRBD1 might be the D (6 bases). Trimming pared 5 bases from V and 2 bases from J, leaving 10 bases between. The CDR3 has 14 residues. Germline CDR1 is KGHSH and CDR2 is LQKENI. CDR3 amino acids: CASSKGQPGNTIYF. CDR3 in DNA: TGTGCCAGCTCAAAAGGACAGCCTGGAAACACCATATATTTT. Drawing the rest from reference TRBV18 and TRBJ1-3, the complete variable domain is NAGVMQNPRHLVRRRGQEARLRCSPMKGHSHVYWYRQLPEEGLKFMVYLQKENIIDESGMPKERFSAEFPKEGPSILRIQQVVRGDSAAYFCASSKGQPGNTIYFGEGSWLTVV.

This clonotype has just a few counts. The CDR3 protein is CSAKRGLAEFYNEQFF. CDR3 DNA: TGCAGTGCCAAGAGAGGACTAGCGGAGTTCTACAATGAGCAGTTCTTC. The J gene is TRBJ2-1, the V gene TRBV20-1, with 10 bases matching TRBD2. V lost 6 bases and J lost 3; bases outside the gene matches: 11. The CDR3 totals 16 residues. Germline CDR1 reads DFQATT; CDR2 reads SNEGSKA (reference sequence).

In this sample, this clonotype turned up a few times. The chain carries TRBV12-3 or TRBV12-4 and TRBJ1-5, with D possibly TRBD1 on 5 matching bases. V was clipped by 2 bases and J by 2 bases, with 13 bases between them. The CDR3 is 16 residues long. The CDR3 DNA reads TGTGCCAGCAGTTTAAGGGACCGAAGGGGCAATCAGCCCCAGCATTTT. The encoded protein is CASSLRDRRGNQPQHF.

The chain is built from TRBV3-1 and TRBJ1-3; the D is unclear. The CDR3 runs 17 residues. Germline V lookup: CDR1 LGHDT, CDR2 YNNKEL (reference sequence). Trimming took off 0 bases at V and 0 bases at J, with 12 bases between the two ends. The CDR3 loop is CASSQEGRRSSGNTIYF. In nucleotides, the CDR3 is TGTGCCAGCAGCCAAGAAGGAAGACGGAGCTCTGGAAACACCATATATTTT.

The gene calls are TRBV7-6 and TRBJ1-1; D may be TRBD1 (6 bases). The germline gives CDR1 SGHVS, CDR2 FNYEAQ. Trimming shortened V by 3 bases and J by 1 base, and 12 bases separated the two germline ends. This CDR3 has 15 amino acids. In nucleotides, the CDR3 is TGTGCCAGCAGCTTCGACCAGGGGAAGAACACTGAAGCTTTCTTT. Translating gives CASSFDQGKNTEAFF.

The genes are TRBV9 and TRBJ2-1; D is undetermined. CDR1 is SGDLS, CDR2 YYNGEE, per germline. The CDR3 length is 13 residues. Between the trimmed V and J ends, which lost 0 bases and 6 bases, there was a span of 7 bases. CDR3 sequence (DNA): TGTGCCAGCAGCGTAGCGGCCTCCAATGAGCAGTTCTTC. Translating gives CASSVAASNEQFF.

This clonotype came up a few times. This chain uses TRBV20-1 with TRBJ2-7; TRBD2 matches 12 bases. Germline V gives CDR1 DFQATT, CDR2 SNEGSKA (reference sequence). CDR3 length: 15 amino acids. CDR3 DNA: TGCAGCCCGAGGGCTAGCGGGAGGGCGCCCTACGAGCAGTACTTC. This encodes CSPRASGRAPYEQYF.

The chain is built from TRBV4-3 and TRBJ2-6, with 10 bases matching TRBD1. Germline V gives CDR1 LGHNA, CDR2 YSLEER. J was trimmed by 1 base and V by 1 base; bases with no gene match: 1. The length of the CDR3 is 17 residues. The DNA of the CDR3 is TGCGCCAGCAGCCAAGGGACAGGGGGATCTGGGGCCAACGTCCTGACTTTC. Its translation: CASSQGTGGSGANVLTF.

CDR3 loop: CASSLVRRLDTEAFF. CDR3 coding DNA: TGCGCCAGCAGCCTGGTTAGAAGGTTGGACACTGAAGCTTTCTTT. The chain carries TRBV5-1 and TRBJ1-1; D unclear. The V gene lost 4 bases and the J gene lost 3 bases, with 16 bases spanning the gap. Germline CDR1 SGHRS, CDR2 YFSETQ. The CDR3 length is 15 residues.

The chain joins TRBV7-8 to TRBJ2-7, with 12 nucleotides matching TRBD1. The junction had 12 bases not matched to a gene; V was cut back by 8 bases and J by 7 bases. This CDR3 comprises 15 residues. Germline V gives CDR1 SGHVS, CDR2 FQNEAQ. CDR3 DNA sequence: TGTGCCAGCCGCGAAACCGGGACAGGGGGCCGAGAGCAGTACTTC. It translates to CASRETGTGGREQYF.